The entry below gives a single T cell receptor beta chain sequence along with its context. The antigen remains undetermined. The data originate from a study of cytomegalovirus exposure and HLA in healthy donors. Study at large: Early released data comprised around 79 million unique TCRs from HLA-typed donors.

Study-wide findings and caveats: Compared with the roughly 730-donor mean, an Asian-associated ancestry cluster reportedly had fewer N-insertions, according to a later analysis. Accurate prediction of HLA-A and HLA-B alleles (for most subjects) was reportedly achieved from TCR beta sequences. Clonal expansion was found to be greater in HLA-associated TCR beta chains than in equally common others in a later analysis.

The PCR was carried out with 60 Vbeta primers and 13 Jbeta primers. Produced via immunoSEQ multiplex PCR; TCRdb's table is partial and in-frame only. The data show about 280,000 clones, with approximately 90% seen just once and about 2% held by the top ten. Germline CDR1 WSHSY, CDR2 SAAADI. After removal of 6 bases from V and 5 bases from J, the junction contained 2 bases not matched to a gene. CDR3 size: 13 residues. The material sequenced was PBMCs. This sequence joins TRBV10-2 and TRBJ1-1; 11 nucleotides agree with TRBD1. This receptor was identified in a woman younger than 30 in good health and CMV-seronegative. The CDR3 here is CASSGDRGTEAFF. CDR3 nucleotides: TGCGCCAGCAGCGGGGACAGGGGGACTGAAGCTTTCTTT.